The clone carrying this T cell receptor beta chain showed up just a few times. As yet, its antigen is unknown. Bone marrow was sampled from every patient at the time of active disease. The data are from a study of read filtering for tumor transcriptome and immune sequencing. Overall study results and limits: Single-read clonotypes: about 81.9% of IR-seq clonotypes (about 3.5% of reads), 74.6% of RNA-seq clonotypes (roughly 43% of reads). IR-seq captured clonotypes deeper and more reliably than RNA-seq.

Molecular barcoded adaptors covering alpha/delta and beta/gamma chains were used on around 400 ng RNA. TCRdb processed the reads anew with MiXCR; each CDR3 protein has one entry. The top ten hold approximately 47% of the sample, which has about 60,000 distinct CDR3 sequences, approximately 15% seen once. V was clipped by 2 bases and J by 2 bases; unmatched bases: 5. Per germline, CDR1 SGHTA and CDR2 FQGTGA. The CDR3 spans 17 residues. This clonotype was obtained from a donor over 35 with multiple myeloma. The chain is built from TRBV7-3 and TRBJ2-3, with TRBD1 matching over 12 bases. The sequenced material came from a population of CD138-negative cells sorted from bone marrow. The CDR3 spells CASSLGTGGSFTDTQYF. CDR3 nucleotides: TGTGCCAGCAGCTTAGGGACAGGGGGCTCTTTCACAGATACGCAGTATTTT.